These 4 T cell receptor beta chains share one sample of origin, sequenced in a study of T-cell reconstitution after alpha-beta-depleted transplantation in children. The TCRbeta library was prepared with unique molecular identifiers. One entry per CDR3 protein, called by TCRdb with MiXCR from the PCR reads. Of roughly 310,000 distinct CDR3 sequences listed, approximately 23% are singletons. The material sequenced was PBMCs, mostly from graft donor cells, taken 180 days after TCRalphabeta/CD19-depleted stem cell transplant. The receptors originated from a male patient younger than 18 who had a stem cell transplant for acute lymphoblastic leukemia, so the T cells may come from the graft donor.

This clonotype came up a few times. J is TRBJ2-3 and V is TRBV2; D gene uncertain. The CDR3 totals 14 residues. Germline V gene data show CDR1 as SNHLY and CDR2 as FYNNEI. Trimming pared 6 bases from V and 4 bases from J, leaving 14 bases between. CDR3 sequence: CASSLQDQPDTQYF. CDR3 bases: TGTGCCAGCAGCCTACAAGACCAGCCAGATACGCAGTATTTT. Full variable domain (missing parts from reference TRBV2 and TRBJ2-3): EPEVTQTPSHQVTQMGQEVILRCVPISNHLYFYWYRQILGQKVEFLVSFYNNEISEKSEIFDDQFSVERPDGSNFTLKIRSTKLEDSAMYFCASSLQDQPDTQYFGPGTRLTVL.

This clonotype was detected only a few times. The chain is built from TRBV20-1 and TRBJ2-5; TRBD2 matches 9 bases. The CDR3 contains 14 residues. Losses at the gene ends were 1 base for V and 4 bases for J; bases not matched to a gene: 4. CDR1 is DFQATT, CDR2 SNEGSKA, per germline (reference sequence). As DNA, the CDR3 is TGCAGTGCTAGAGCTGCGGGAGGGGGAGAGACCCAGTACTTC. This gives the protein CSARAAGGGETQYF.

This clonotype has only one observation. The chain recombines TRBV20-1 with TRBJ2-7; 7 nucleotides align to TRBD1. Germline trimming cut 1 base from V and 0 bases from J; bases unmatched to any gene: 3. Germline V lookup: CDR1 DFQATT, CDR2 SNEGSKA (reference sequence). The CDR3 consists of 14 residues. The CDR3 spells CSARVDRPSYEQYF. CDR3 nucleotides: TGCAGTGCTAGAGTGGACAGGCCCTCCTACGAGCAGTACTTC.

The chain carries TRBV3-1 and TRBJ2-1; the match to TRBD2 covers 11 bases. CDR3 length: 16 residues. Trimming at V came to 4 bases and at J to 4 bases, leaving 6 bases not matched to a gene. Per the germline V gene, CDR1 is LGHDT and CDR2 is YNNKEL (reference sequence). CDR3 region: CASSPYGTSGYNEQFF. The CDR3 DNA follows: TGTGCCAGCAGCCCCTACGGGACTAGCGGTTACAATGAGCAGTTCTTC.